The TCR beta chain under discussion was sequenced for a study of T cells in Graves' hyperthyroidism and ophthalmopathy. Study-wide findings and caveats: In blood, most of the thyroid clonotypes expanded above 0.001 were also present.

The CDR3 contains 14 residues. Trimming removed 0 bases at V and 4 bases at J, with 7 bases between. Germline CDR1 and CDR2: LNHNV and YYDKDF (reference sequence). Patients having uncontrolled infection, another autoimmune disease, pregnancy or lactation were not included. Orbital computed tomography and thyroid ultrasound, together with serum TRAb and thyroxine and clinical symptoms, were used for diagnoses. There were TCR beta CDR3 regions amplified from RNA transcripts. A first-round RT-PCR of the TCR CDR3 used the HTBI primer set. TCRdb processed the multiplex PCR reads anew with MiXCR; each CDR3 protein has one entry. The table shows about 600,000 distinct CDR3 sequences, with around 14% occurring only once. The sample holds a few counts of this clonotype. Its antigen is still unknown.

The clonotype originates from a woman under 30 with Graves' ophthalmopathy. The chain has TRBV15 and TRBJ2-1, with D unclear. The specimen sequenced was blood. The CDR3: CATSRDPGYNEQFF. In DNA, the CDR3 is TGTGCCACCAGCAGAGATCCAGGATACAATGAGCAGTTCTTC.